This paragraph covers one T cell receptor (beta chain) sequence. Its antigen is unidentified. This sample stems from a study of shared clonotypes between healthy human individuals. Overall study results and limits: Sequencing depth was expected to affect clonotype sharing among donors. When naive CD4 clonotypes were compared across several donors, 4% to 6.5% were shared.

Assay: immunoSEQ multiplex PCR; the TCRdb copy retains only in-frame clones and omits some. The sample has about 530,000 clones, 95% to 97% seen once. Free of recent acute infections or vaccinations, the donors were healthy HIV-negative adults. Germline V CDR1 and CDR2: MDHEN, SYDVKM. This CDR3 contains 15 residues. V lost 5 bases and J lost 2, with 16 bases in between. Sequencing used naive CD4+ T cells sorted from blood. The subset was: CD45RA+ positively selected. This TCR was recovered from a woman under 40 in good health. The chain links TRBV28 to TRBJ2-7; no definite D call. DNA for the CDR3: TGTGCCAGCAGTCCCGGAGAGGCGTACCCCTACGAGCAGTACTTC. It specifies CASSPGEAYPYEQYF.